This T cell receptor (beta chain) was captured by sequencing in a study of blood T cell repertoires in COVID-19. Background on the study: Recovered participants had two consecutive negative NP/OP PCR tests, healthcare professional clearance, or symptom resolution.

CDR1 and CDR2 (germline): LNHNV, YYDKDF (reference sequence). The CDR3 loop spans 18 amino acids. V shed 2 bases and J 0 bases; nucleotides not matched to a gene: 8. Authors' analysis steps: Scientists estimated how many nucleated cells there were by amplifying reference gene primers. Some clones are missing from TCRdb's copy, which holds only in-frame ones; the method was immunoSEQ multiplex PCR. V, J and clone size reflect that table, while D and trimming were determined from the DNA. The sample holds about 360,000 clones, around 87% seen once. This clone was counted only a few times. V usage is TRBV15 and J usage is TRBJ1-4, with TRBD1 matching 8 bases. Sequenced material: PBMCs or T cells enriched from blood (not recorded which). The source is a man aged 35 to 55 in a cohort exposed to, infected with or recovered from COVID-19 (not recorded which). The CDR3 DNA is TGTGCCACCAGCAGAACCACGGCAGGGGGCGCAACTAATGAAAAACTGTTTTTT. Translated: CATSRTTAGGATNEKLFF.